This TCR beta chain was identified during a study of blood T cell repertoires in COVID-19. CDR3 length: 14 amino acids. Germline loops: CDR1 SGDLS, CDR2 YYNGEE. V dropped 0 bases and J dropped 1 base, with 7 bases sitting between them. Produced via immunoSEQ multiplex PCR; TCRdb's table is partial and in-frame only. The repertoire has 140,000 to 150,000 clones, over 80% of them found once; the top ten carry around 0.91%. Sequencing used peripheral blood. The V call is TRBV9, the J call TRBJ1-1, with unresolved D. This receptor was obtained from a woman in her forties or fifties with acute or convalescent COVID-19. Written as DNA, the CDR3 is TGTGCCAGCAGCGTAGTCTCCGGGAACACTGAAGCTTTCTTT. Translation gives CASSVVSGNTEAFF.